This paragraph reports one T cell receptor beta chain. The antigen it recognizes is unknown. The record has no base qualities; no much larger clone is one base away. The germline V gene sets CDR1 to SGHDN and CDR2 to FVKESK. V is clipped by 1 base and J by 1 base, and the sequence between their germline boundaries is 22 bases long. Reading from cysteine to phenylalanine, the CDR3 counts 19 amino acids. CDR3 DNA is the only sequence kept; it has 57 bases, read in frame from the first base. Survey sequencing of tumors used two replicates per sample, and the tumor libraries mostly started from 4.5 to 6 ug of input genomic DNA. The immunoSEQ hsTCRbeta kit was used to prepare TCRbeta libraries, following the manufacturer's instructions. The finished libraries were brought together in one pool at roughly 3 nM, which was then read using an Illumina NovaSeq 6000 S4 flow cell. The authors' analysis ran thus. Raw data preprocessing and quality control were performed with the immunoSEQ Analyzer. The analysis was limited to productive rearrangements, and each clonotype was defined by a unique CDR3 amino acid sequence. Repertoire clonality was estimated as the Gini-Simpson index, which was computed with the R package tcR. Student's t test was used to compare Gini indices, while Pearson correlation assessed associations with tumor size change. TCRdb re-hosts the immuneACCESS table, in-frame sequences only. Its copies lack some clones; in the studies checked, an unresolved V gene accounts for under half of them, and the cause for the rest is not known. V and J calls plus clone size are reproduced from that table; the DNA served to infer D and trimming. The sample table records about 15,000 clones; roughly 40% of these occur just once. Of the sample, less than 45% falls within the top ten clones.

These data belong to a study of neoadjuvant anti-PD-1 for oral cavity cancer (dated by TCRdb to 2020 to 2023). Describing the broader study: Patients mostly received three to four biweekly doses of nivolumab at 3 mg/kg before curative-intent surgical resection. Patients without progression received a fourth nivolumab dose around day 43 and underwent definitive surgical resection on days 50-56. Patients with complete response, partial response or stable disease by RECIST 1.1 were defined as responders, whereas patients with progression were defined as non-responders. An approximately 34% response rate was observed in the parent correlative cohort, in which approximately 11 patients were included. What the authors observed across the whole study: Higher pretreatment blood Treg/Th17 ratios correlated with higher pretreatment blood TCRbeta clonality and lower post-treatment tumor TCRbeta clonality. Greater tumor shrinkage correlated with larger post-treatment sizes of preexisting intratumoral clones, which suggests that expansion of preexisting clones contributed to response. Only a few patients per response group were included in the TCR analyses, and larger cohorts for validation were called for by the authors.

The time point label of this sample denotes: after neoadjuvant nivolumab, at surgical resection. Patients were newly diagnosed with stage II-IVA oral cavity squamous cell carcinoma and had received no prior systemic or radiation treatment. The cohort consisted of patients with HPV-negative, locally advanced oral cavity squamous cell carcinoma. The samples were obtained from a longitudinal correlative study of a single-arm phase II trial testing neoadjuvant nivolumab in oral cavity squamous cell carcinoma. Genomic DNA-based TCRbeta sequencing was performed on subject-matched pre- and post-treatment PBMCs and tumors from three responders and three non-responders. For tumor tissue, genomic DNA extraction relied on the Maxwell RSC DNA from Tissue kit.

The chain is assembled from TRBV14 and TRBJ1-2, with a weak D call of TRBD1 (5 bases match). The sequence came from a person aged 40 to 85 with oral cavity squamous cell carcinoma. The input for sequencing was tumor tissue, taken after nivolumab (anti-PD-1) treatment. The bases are TGTGCCAGCAGCCAAGGAGGGTGGGACCCGGCGTGGTTTAACTATGGCTACACCTTC. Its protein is CASSQGGWDPAWFNYGYTF.